Each of the 14 T cell receptor beta chains below was sequenced from the same sample in a study of response to subunit inactivated influenza vaccine. TCRdb itself ran the RT-PCR reads through MiXCR, one entry per CDR3 protein. The repertoire includes 200,000 to 300,000 distinct CDR3 sequences, 9% to 15% of them detected once, and approximately 8.3% sits in the top ten. Specimen: non-naive T cells sorted from PBMCs, collected approximately 15 days before vaccination. The source is a man between 50 and 59 years old who received an inactivated influenza vaccine.

The rearrangement links TRBV7-8 to TRBJ2-1, with 12 bases identical to TRBD2. CDR3 length: 15 residues. The J segment lost 4 bases and the V segment lost 6 bases, leaving 4 bases of the junction unmatched. Germline V gene lookup returns CDR1 SGHVS and CDR2 FQNEAQ. The CDR3: CASRATSGSYNEQFF. CDR3 nucleotides: TGTGCCAGCAGGGCGACTAGCGGGAGTTACAATGAGCAGTTCTTC.

The chain has TRBV7-8 and TRBJ2-3, with TRBD2 matching over 15 bases. Germline-derived CDR1 and CDR2 are SGHVS and FQNEAQ. V lost 6 bases to trimming and J lost 6 bases; unmatched junction nucleotides: 7. The CDR3 runs 16 residues. Here the CDR3 DNA reads TGTGCCAGCAGTGACCGCGGGACTAGCGGGGGGGATACGCAGTATTTT. Its translation: CASSDRGTSGGDTQYF.

The table lists this clonotype with a few counts. The rearrangement uses TRBV19 and TRBJ2-5; D remains ambiguous. The CDR3 has 15 amino acids. Trimming left V 3 bases short and J 2 bases short, with 13 bases between. Germline V CDR1 and CDR2: LNHDA, SQIVND (reference sequence). DNA for the CDR3: TGTGCCAGTAGTATGAAAGTGAACCTACAAGAGACCCAGTACTTC. Amino acids: CASSMKVNLQETQYF.

This rearrangement joins TRBV7-6 to TRBJ1-1; no definite D call. V dropped 4 bases and J dropped 11 bases, with 17 bases sitting between them. Looked up from germline, CDR1 is SGHVS and CDR2 is FNYEAQ. CDR3 size: 13 residues. The DNA of the CDR3 is TGTGCCAGCAGCTCAAACTCCGGGTTTCAGGCTTTCTTT. Translation: CASSSNSGFQAFF. The whole variable domain, filled in from reference TRBV7-6 and TRBJ1-1, reads GAGVSQSPRYKVTKRGQDVALRCDPISGHVSLYWYRQALGQGPEFLTYFNYEAQQDKSGLPNDRFSAERPEGSISTLTIQRTEQRDSAMYRCASSSNSGFQAFFGQGTRLTVV.

This clonotype showed up many times. The chain combines TRBV5-1 with TRBJ2-2; D not certain. Germline CDR1 SGHRS, CDR2 YFSETQ. This CDR3 is built from 15 residues. Trimming removed 2 bases from V and 0 bases from J, with 8 bases in between. The CDR3 DNA reads as TGCGCCAGCAGCTTCCGGGTATCGAACACCGGGGAGCTGTTTTTT. Translation: CASSFRVSNTGELFF.

The chain has TRBV4-2 and TRBJ2-7; D not certain. The CDR3 contains 14 residues. The germline gives CDR1 LGHNA, CDR2 YNFKEQ. The V and J ends lost 0 bases and 0 bases respectively, with 6 bases between them. CDR3: CASSQDPNSYEQYF. Here the CDR3 DNA reads TGTGCCAGCAGCCAAGATCCCAACTCCTACGAGCAGTACTTC.

This clonotype was recorded many times. CDR3 sequence reads: CASSLETNQPQHF. CDR3 nucleotide sequence: TGTGCCAGCAGCTTAGAAACGAATCAGCCCCAGCATTTT. This chain uses TRBV11-2 with TRBJ1-5, with D unclear. Germline V gene data show CDR1 as SGHAT and CDR2 as FQNNGV. V dropped 0 bases and J dropped 4 bases, with 4 bases sitting between them. The CDR3 sequence is 13 residues long.

This clonotype showed up many times. The V gene is TRBV18, the J gene TRBJ1-3; D may be TRBD1 (5 bases). This CDR3 has 17 amino acids. Looked up from germline, CDR1 is KGHSH and CDR2 is LQKENI. V was clipped by 0 bases and J by 0 bases, with 12 bases between them. The CDR3 region is CASSPPMAGLSGNTIYF. In DNA form, the CDR3 reads TGTGCCAGCTCACCACCGATGGCGGGGCTCTCTGGAAACACCATATATTTT.

This clonotype has a count of ten or more. The chain has TRBV29-1 and TRBJ2-4; possibly TRBD2 for D (5 bases). Trimming removed 5 bases at V and 0 bases at J, with 11 bases between. The germline CDR1 and CDR2 sequences are SQVTM and ANQGSEA. This CDR3 is 14 amino acids long. The CDR3 sequence is CSVLGGSAKNIQYF. CDR3 DNA: TGCAGCGTTCTAGGAGGTTCAGCCAAAAACATTCAGTACTTC.

This clonotype appeared a few times. This chain links TRBV7-2 with TRBJ1-2; 10 bases line up with TRBD1. Germline loops: CDR1 SGHTA, CDR2 FQGNSA. Trimming removed 1 base from V and 5 bases from J; junction bases left unmatched: 4. This CDR3 has 15 residues. Written as DNA, the CDR3 is TGTGCCAGCAGCTTAGTAGGGACAGGGGTGTATGGCTACACCTTC. As protein: CASSLVGTGVYGYTF.

At least ten counts were recorded for this clonotype. The V gene is TRBV19, the J gene TRBJ2-1, with D maybe TRBD2 (6 bases). Trimming pared 4 bases from V and 9 bases from J, leaving 13 bases between. Germline V gene data show CDR1 as LNHDA and CDR2 as SQIVND (reference sequence). CDR3 length equals 13 residues. This CDR3 reads CASSTGRAGEQFF. The DNA for the CDR3 is TGTGCCAGTAGTACGGGCCGAGCGGGTGAGCAGTTCTTC.

CDR3 DNA: TGTGCCAGCAGTCCGACAGCAACTAATGAAAAACTGTTTTTT. Its protein product is CASSPTATNEKLFF. This chain uses TRBV6-1 with TRBJ1-4; possibly TRBD1 for D (5 bases). With 5 bases removed from V and 0 bases from J, the gap between germline ends came to 7 bases. This CDR3 comprises 14 residues. CDR1 and CDR2 from the germline V gene are MNHNS and SASEGT.

The gene calls are TRBV11-1 and TRBJ2-7; TRBD2 matches 13 bases. V lost 1 base, J lost 1 base, and 16 bases stayed unmatched. Germline V gene lookup returns CDR1 SGHAT and CDR2 FQDESV (reference sequence). The CDR3 is made up of 21 amino acids. CDR3 amino acids: CASSLVSSTSGRRMGSYEQYF. The CDR3 DNA is TGTGCCAGCAGCTTAGTGTCCTCGACTAGCGGGAGGAGAATGGGGTCCTACGAGCAGTACTTC.

This clonotype was counted ten times or more. The chain has TRBV4-3 and TRBJ2-3, with 11 bases aligning to TRBD2. The germline CDR1 and CDR2 sequences are LGHNA and YSLEER. The CDR3 runs to 20 residues. Trimming removed 0 bases from V and 3 bases from J; junction bases left unmatched: 14. Written as DNA, the CDR3 is TGCGCCAGCAGCCAAGACGTGGTCGGACTAGCGGGTGACGGGACAGATACGCAGTATTTT. Residues: CASSQDVVGLAGDGTDTQYF.